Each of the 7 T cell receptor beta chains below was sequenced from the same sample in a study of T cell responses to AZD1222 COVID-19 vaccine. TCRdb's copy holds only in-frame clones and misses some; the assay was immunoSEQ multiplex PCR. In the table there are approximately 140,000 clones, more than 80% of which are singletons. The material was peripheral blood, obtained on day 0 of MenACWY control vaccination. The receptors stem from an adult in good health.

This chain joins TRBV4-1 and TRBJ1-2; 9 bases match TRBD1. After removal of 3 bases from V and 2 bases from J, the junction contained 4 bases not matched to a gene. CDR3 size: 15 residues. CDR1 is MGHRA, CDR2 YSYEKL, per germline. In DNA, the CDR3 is TGCGCCAGCAGCCAGCCGGGACAGGGAAACTATGGCTACACCTTC. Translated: CASSQPGQGNYGYTF.

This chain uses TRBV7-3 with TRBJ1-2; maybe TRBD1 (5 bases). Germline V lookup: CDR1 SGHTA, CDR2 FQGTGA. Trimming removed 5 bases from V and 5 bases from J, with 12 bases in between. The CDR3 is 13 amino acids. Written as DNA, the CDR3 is TGTGCCAGCAGCCCTGGGACTGGGTATGGCTACACCTTC. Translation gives CASSPGTGYGYTF.

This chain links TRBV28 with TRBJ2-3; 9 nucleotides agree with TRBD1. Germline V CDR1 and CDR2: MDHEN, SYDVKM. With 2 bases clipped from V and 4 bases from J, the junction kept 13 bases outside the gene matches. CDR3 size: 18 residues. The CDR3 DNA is TGTGCCAGCAGTTTACTGGTCCGGGGACAGGGCCCCGCAGATACGCAGTATTTT. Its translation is CASSLLVRGQGPADTQYF.

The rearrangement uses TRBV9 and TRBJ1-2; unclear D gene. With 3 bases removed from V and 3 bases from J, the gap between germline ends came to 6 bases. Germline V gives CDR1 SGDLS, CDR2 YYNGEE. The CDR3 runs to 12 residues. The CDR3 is CASSEGDYGYTF. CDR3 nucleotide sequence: TGTGCCAGCAGCGAGGGAGACTATGGCTACACCTTC.

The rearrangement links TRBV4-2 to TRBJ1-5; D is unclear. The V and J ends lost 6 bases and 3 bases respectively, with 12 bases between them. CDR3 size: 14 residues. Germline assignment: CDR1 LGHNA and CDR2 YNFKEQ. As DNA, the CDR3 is TGTGCCAGCAGTCTTTTAGGTAACAATCAGCCCCAGCATTTT. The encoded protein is CASSLLGNNQPQHF.

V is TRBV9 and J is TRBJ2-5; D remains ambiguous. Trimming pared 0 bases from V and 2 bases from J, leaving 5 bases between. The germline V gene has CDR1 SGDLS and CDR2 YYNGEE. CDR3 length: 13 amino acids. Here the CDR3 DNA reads TGTGCCAGCAGCGTAGGACAACAAGAGACCCAGTACTTC. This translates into CASSVGQQETQYF.

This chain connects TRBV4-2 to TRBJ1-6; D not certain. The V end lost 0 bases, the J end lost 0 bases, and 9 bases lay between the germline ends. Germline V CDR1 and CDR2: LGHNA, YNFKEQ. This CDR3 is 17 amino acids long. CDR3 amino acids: CASSQDLASSYNSPLHF. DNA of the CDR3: TGTGCCAGCAGCCAAGATCTGGCCAGCTCCTATAATTCACCCCTCCACTTT.